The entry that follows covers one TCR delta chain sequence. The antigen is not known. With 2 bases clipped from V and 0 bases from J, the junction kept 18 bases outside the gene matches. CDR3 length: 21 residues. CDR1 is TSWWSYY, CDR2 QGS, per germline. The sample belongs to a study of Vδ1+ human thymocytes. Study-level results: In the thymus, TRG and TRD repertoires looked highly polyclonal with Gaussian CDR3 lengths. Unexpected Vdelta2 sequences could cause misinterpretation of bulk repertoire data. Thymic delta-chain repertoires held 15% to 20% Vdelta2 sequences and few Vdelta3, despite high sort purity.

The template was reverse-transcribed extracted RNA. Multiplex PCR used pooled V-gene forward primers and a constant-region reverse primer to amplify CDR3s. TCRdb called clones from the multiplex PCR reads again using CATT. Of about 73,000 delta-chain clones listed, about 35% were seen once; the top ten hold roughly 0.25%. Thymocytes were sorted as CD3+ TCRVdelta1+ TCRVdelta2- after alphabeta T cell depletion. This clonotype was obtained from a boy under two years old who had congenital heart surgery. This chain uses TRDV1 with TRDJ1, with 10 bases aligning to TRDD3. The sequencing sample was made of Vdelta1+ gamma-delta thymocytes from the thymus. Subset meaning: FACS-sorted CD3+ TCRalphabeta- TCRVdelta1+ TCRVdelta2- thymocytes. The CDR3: CALGEKSDGRMGDTYTDKLIF. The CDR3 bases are TGTGCTCTTGGGGAAAAAAGTGACGGACGGATGGGGGATACTTACACCGATAAACTCATCTTT.